Listed here is a single T cell receptor beta chain. This clonotype was counted a single time. Its antigen remains unidentified. Base-call qualities are not available, and no considerably larger clone is one nucleotide away. One read amounts to weak evidence. The sample's time point, from its label and the paper: persistent/refractory GD, antithyroid drugs over 5 years with positive TRAb. For both TCR sequencing and RNA sequencing, RNA was extracted from PBMCs using TRIzol. The diagnosis of Graves' disease followed American Thyroid Association guidelines. Recruitment of patients was carried out at an endocrinology department in Xi'an, China. Each patient gave approximately 10 milliliters of peripheral blood, collected in an EDTA anticoagulant tube. PBMCs were isolated by Ficoll Paque Plus density gradient separation without further T cell sorting. An Agilent 2100 Bioanalyzer and agarose gel were used to check RNA quality, while a NanoDrop 2000 measured RNA concentration.

The method was multiplex PCR. TCRdb lists the instrument as Illumina HiSeq 4000. TCR beta libraries were built with iRepertoire HTBI primers and Arm-PCR amplification of CDR3 regions. Before sequencing, the PCR products underwent gel purification. On the study's bioinformatics: Gene usage analysis of CDR3 amino acid clonotypes relied on the 60 or so TRBV and more than twelve TRBJ segments identified across samples. Filtered high-quality paired reads were merged into contigs using COPE and FqMerger. BLAST was used to align contigs to the IMGT TRBV, TRBD and TRBJ reference genes, and CDR3 was defined following IMGT. Highly expanded clones were defined as clonotypes with a frequency above 0.1%. Shannon entropy was used to measure repertoire diversity, and the Gini coefficient was used to measure V-J evenness. A clonotype was considered public if more than one individual shared it. TCRdb cleaned the public reads at Q25 with fastp, built clones with MiXCR and kept in-frame beta chains. One record per CDR3 amino acid sequence lists the most common genes and DNA. The V and J calls were not made by the authors but by TCRdb's processing. The sample yields 350,000 to 450,000 distinct CDR3 sequences; roughly 25% were counted once. The top ten constitute less than 30% of the sample.

These data originate in a study of regulatory T cells in long-lasting Graves disease (dated by TCRdb to the early 2020s). Regarding the research as a whole: Persistent Graves' disease was defined as persistently positive TSH receptor autoantibodies together with antithyroid drug treatment for over 5 years. A total of some 35 samples underwent TCR sequencing, from 13 patients with persistent Graves' disease and approximately 20 patients with newly diagnosed Graves' disease. Antithyroid drugs had been taken for ten to twelve years on average by persistent Graves' disease patients in the clinical cohort. Persistent Graves' disease patients were compared with newly diagnosed Graves' disease patients by peripheral blood TCR sequencing and RNA sequencing. The study was registered as a clinical trial and conducted in China. Broader findings and caveats from the paper: Compared with newly diagnosed patients, persistent Graves' disease patients had lower TCR Shannon entropy and fewer highly expanded clones, which suggests clonal expansion. The authors acknowledged the small sample size as a limitation that may reduce accuracy. More public clonotypes were shared among persistent patients (approximately 3,000) than among newly diagnosed patients (roughly 1,000). TRBV28, TRBJ1-2 and TRBJ2-5 were preferentially used in persistent disease, while TRBV20-1 and TRBJ2-1 were favored in newly diagnosed disease. Only the TCR beta chain was sequenced and analyzed. Because the primary lesion, thyroid tissue, could not be accessed, the study looked at peripheral blood alone.

The CDR3 starts with the cysteine, ends with the phenylalanine, and has 14 residues. Only the CDR3 portion is preserved as DNA: 42 bases, with reading frame beginning at the first base. The CDR1 and CDR2 encoded by the germline V gene are MNHEY and SVGEGT. The germline ends are 10 bases apart after V is trimmed by 4 bases and J by 3 bases. This clonotype originated in a woman aged 40 to 50 with Graves disease. Donor details come from another sample of the same person, matched by shared clones. Sequencing used peripheral blood mononuclear cells (PBMCs), obtained when the disease was refractory, from a patient treated with antithyroid drugs. The chain uses TRBV6-2 or TRBV6-3 and TRBJ2-1; perhaps TRBD2 is the D gene, with 5 bases matching. CDR3 region: CASSSGLVYNEQFF. The nucleotides are TGTGCCAGCAGTTCCGGACTGGTCTACAATGAGCAGTTCTTC.